One and the same sample provided the 30 T cell receptor beta chains below, sequenced in a study of CD8 T cells in Susac syndrome. An amount of RNA that ranged from roughly 0.45 to 1 ug was reverse transcribed with random hexamers. TCRdb analysed the immunoSEQ multiplex PCR reads with MiXCR anew, one entry per CDR3 protein. The repertoire includes 95,000 to 150,000 distinct CDR3 sequences, roughly 94% of them detected once, and around 0.28% sits in the top ten. The sequencing input was CD8+ T cells from PBMCs. The receptors were gathered from a human donor with Susac syndrome.

In DNA form, the CDR3 reads TGCGCCAGCAGCCAAGAGGGTAGCAATCAGCCCCAGCATTTT. Protein: CASSQEGSNQPQHF. The chain joins TRBV4-1 to TRBJ1-5; D unclear. The CDR3 loop spans 14 amino acids. Per the germline V gene, CDR1 is MGHRA and CDR2 is YSYEKL. V lost 0 bases, J lost 0 bases, and 3 bases lay in between.

This clonotype was found a few times. V is TRBV20-1 and J is TRBJ2-7; D tentatively fits TRBD1 or TRBD2 (5 bases each). Germline V CDR1 and CDR2: DFQATT, SNEGSKA (reference sequence). The CDR3 sequence is 13 residues long. Between the trimmed V and J ends, which lost 7 bases and 5 bases, there was a span of 18 bases. CDR3 sequence reads: CSVTRDGQNEQYF. CDR3 nucleotides: TGCAGTGTTACCCGGGACGGGCAGAACGAGCAGTACTTC.

V and J are TRBV4-2 and TRBJ2-2, with 10 bases matching TRBD1. Germline trimming cut 3 bases from V and 4 bases from J; bases unmatched to any gene: 5. Germline V gives CDR1 LGHNA, CDR2 YNFKEQ. The CDR3 is 16 amino acids. CDR3 sequence: CASSHEGQGSTGELFF. The CDR3 region has the DNA TGTGCCAGCAGCCACGAGGGACAGGGGAGCACCGGGGAGCTGTTTTTT.

The genes are TRBV29-1 and TRBJ2-7; 7 bases are a match to TRBD1. The CDR3 is made up of 12 amino acids. J gave up 2 bases and V 7 bases, and 5 bases lay outside the gene matches. CDR1 and CDR2 from the germline V gene are SQVTM and ANQGSEA. The CDR3 DNA follows: TGCAGCGCCACGACAGGGCCCTACGAGCAGTACTTC. Protein: CSATTGPYEQYF.

The rearrangement links TRBV20-1 to TRBJ2-1; TRBD2 agrees at 10 bases. Germline loops: CDR1 DFQATT, CDR2 SNEGSKA (reference sequence). Trimming took 1 base from V and 8 from J; bases not matched to a gene: 17. CDR3 length: 18 residues. CDR3 region: CSARARRSGGDLNDEQFF. The DNA for the CDR3 is TGCAGTGCTAGAGCCCGCAGGAGCGGGGGGGACCTAAACGATGAGCAGTTCTTC.

The chain couples TRBV14 to TRBJ1-1; D remains ambiguous. The CDR3 runs to 17 residues. In germline, CDR1 is SGHDN, CDR2 FVKESK. The V gene lost 0 bases and the J gene lost 3 bases, with 17 bases spanning the gap. CDR3 in amino acids: CASSQDLQYKGDTEAFF. CDR3 DNA: TGTGCCAGCAGCCAAGATCTCCAGTATAAGGGCGACACTGAAGCTTTCTTT.

The V and J genes are TRBV6-2 or TRBV6-3 and TRBJ2-7; the match to TRBD1 covers 8 bases. CDR3 size: 15 residues. Germline V gene data show CDR1 as MNHEY and CDR2 as SVGEGT. Trimming removed 7 bases from V and 7 bases from J; junction bases left unmatched: 15. The DNA of the CDR3 is TGTGCCAGCAAGAGATCAGGACAGGGAATTCGGGAGCAGTACTTC. It encodes CASKRSGQGIREQYF.

The chain joins TRBV27 to TRBJ1-2; D is unclear. Germline V CDR1 and CDR2: MNHEY, SMNVEV (reference sequence). The CDR3 has 13 amino acids. Trimming removed 3 bases from V and 3 bases from J, with 8 bases in between. The CDR3 coding sequence is TGTGCCAGCAGTTTGTCGGGATACTATGGCTACACCTTC. Its protein product is CASSLSGYYGYTF.

V gene TRBV20-1 combines with J gene TRBJ2-1; 10 nucleotides agree with TRBD1. Germline trimming cut 0 bases from V and 7 bases from J; bases unmatched to any gene: 6. The CDR3 consists of 15 residues. CDR1 and CDR2 (germline): DFQATT, SNEGSKA (reference sequence). CDR3 protein: CSARDGDRGANEQFF. The CDR3, as DNA: TGCAGTGCTAGAGATGGGGACAGGGGAGCGAATGAGCAGTTCTTC.

The rearrangement links TRBV20-1 to TRBJ2-3; 9 nucleotides align to TRBD2. The J segment lost 3 bases and the V segment lost 5 bases, leaving 12 bases of the junction unmatched. The CDR3 runs 16 residues. The germline gives CDR1 DFQATT, CDR2 SNEGSKA (reference sequence). CDR3 sequence: CSAVQVPGLATDTQYF. CDR3 coding DNA: TGCAGTGCTGTTCAAGTGCCGGGACTAGCAACAGATACGCAGTATTTT.

The J gene is TRBJ2-5, the V gene TRBV14; no firm D call. Deletions cut 1 base from V and 9 bases from J, with 9 bases between. Germline V gene sequence: CDR1 SGHDN, CDR2 FVKESK. This CDR3 is 12 amino acids long. CDR3 DNA sequence: TGTGCCAGCAGCCAAGGGATGAGCGCCCAGTACTTC. Amino acid sequence: CASSQGMSAQYF.

This chain uses TRBV2 with TRBJ1-4; D call uncertain. Trimming left V 5 bases short and J 6 bases short, with 10 bases between. The CDR3 contains 13 residues. Germline CDR1 SNHLY, CDR2 FYNNEI. CDR3 sequence (DNA): TGTGCCAGCAGTCCCGAGTGGCATGAAAAACTGTTTTTT. Its protein is CASSPEWHEKLFF.

The chain has TRBV30 and TRBJ1-5; perhaps TRBD1 as D (6 bases). V was trimmed by 3 bases and J by 3 bases, leaving 15 bases between them. The CDR3 extends over 15 amino acids. Germline CDR1 and CDR2: GTSNPN and SVGIG (reference sequence). CDR3 sequence reads: CAWSEDRLPNQPQHF. In nucleotides, the CDR3 is TGTGCCTGGAGCGAGGACAGACTTCCCAATCAGCCCCAGCATTTT.

This chain joins TRBV3-1 and TRBJ2-7; 12 positions agree with TRBD1. Trimming cost V 2 bases and J 5 bases; bases outside gene matches: 1. The CDR3 contains 14 residues. Per germline, CDR1 LGHDT and CDR2 YNNKEL (reference sequence). The DNA for the CDR3 is TGTGCCAGCAGCCAACGGGACAGGGGGCACGAGCAGTACTTC. Amino acids: CASSQRDRGHEQYF.

CDR3 DNA: TGTGCCACCAGCAGAGATCTGGGGCTCCAAGAGACCCAGTACTTC. It encodes CATSRDLGLQETQYF. This rearrangement joins TRBV15 to TRBJ2-5; D may be TRBD1 (5 bases). Per the germline V gene, CDR1 is LNHNV and CDR2 is YYDKDF (reference sequence). This CDR3 contains 15 residues. Trimming cost V 0 bases and J 1 base, with 9 bases left between them.

For the CDR3, the DNA is TGCAGTGCTAGACCTGTCGCGGGGGGGACCTACAATGAGCAGTTCTTC. Translated: CSARPVAGGTYNEQFF. The chain carries TRBV20-1 and TRBJ2-1; 9 nucleotides line up with TRBD2. The CDR3 is made up of 16 amino acids. CDR1 DFQATT and CDR2 SNEGSKA come from the germline V gene (reference sequence). With 2 bases clipped from V and 2 bases from J, the junction kept 7 bases outside the gene matches.

J is TRBJ2-1 and V is TRBV4-3; 7 bases are shared with TRBD1. CDR1 LGHNA and CDR2 YSLEER come from the germline V gene. CDR3 length: 16 amino acids. The ends lost 0 bases at V and 4 bases at J; junction bases unmatched: 6. CDR3 protein: CASSQDGTAIYNEQFF. The CDR3 bases are TGCGCCAGCAGCCAAGATGGGACAGCGATTTACAATGAGCAGTTCTTC.

The table lists this clonotype with a count of one. This rearrangement joins TRBV20-1 to TRBJ2-1; 8 bases fit TRBD1. Germline V gene sequence: CDR1 DFQATT, CDR2 SNEGSKA (reference sequence). The CDR3 runs 13 residues. With V trimmed by 1 base and J by 10 bases, 6 bases remained unmatched. The CDR3 DNA follows: TGCAGTGCTAGAGGCCAGGGGGCAGGAGAGCAGTTCTTC. Translated, it gives CSARGQGAGEQFF.

The chain couples TRBV12-5 to TRBJ1-6; 7 positions match TRBD1. This CDR3 is 15 amino acids long. The V gene end was trimmed by 7 bases and the J gene end by 6 bases; junction bases not matched to a gene: 9. Germline V gene data show CDR1 as LGHNT and CDR2 as FRNRAP. The DNA of the CDR3 is TGTGCTAGTGCTCCGCCCGGGACAGCTAATTCACCCCTCCACTTT. It translates to CASAPPGTANSPLHF.

The chain carries TRBV3-1 and TRBJ2-7, with TRBD1 as a possible D gene (5 bases). CDR3 length: 16 residues. Trimming cost V 0 bases and J 2 bases, with 14 bases left between them. Germline CDR1 and CDR2: LGHDT and YNNKEL (reference sequence). The CDR3 sequence is CASSQDPTAGPYEQYF. As DNA, the CDR3 is TGTGCCAGCAGCCAAGATCCGACCGCAGGGCCCTACGAGCAGTACTTC.

The chain employs TRBV4-1 and TRBJ1-5, with a tentative D call TRBD1 (5 bases). Germline CDR1 and CDR2: MGHRA and YSYEKL. The CDR3 has 16 amino acids. V was pared by 4 bases and J by 3 bases, with 16 bases between. The chain's CDR3 is CASSPDGTAFNQPQHF. The DNA for the CDR3 is TGCGCCAGCAGCCCCGACGGGACTGCCTTCAATCAGCCCCAGCATTTT.

The J gene is TRBJ2-3, the V gene TRBV9, with TRBD1 identical over 9 bases. Germline V lookup: CDR1 SGDLS, CDR2 YYNGEE. This CDR3 has 17 amino acids. V shed 3 bases, J shed 2 bases, and the junction held 10 bases outside the gene matches. CDR3 loop: CASSALSGTGTTDTQYF. The CDR3 DNA is TGTGCCAGCAGCGCTCTCTCCGGGACAGGGACCACAGATACGCAGTATTTT.

The V call is TRBV13, the J call TRBJ2-7; 7 nucleotides agree with TRBD2. The germline V gene encodes CDR1 PRHDT and CDR2 FYEKMQ (reference sequence). The V gene end was trimmed by 8 bases and the J gene end by 0 bases; junction bases not matched to a gene: 7. This CDR3 has 14 residues. CDR3 amino acids: CASSLGGGSYEQYF. The CDR3 nucleotides are TGTGCCAGCTCCCTGGGGGGGGGCTCCTACGAGCAGTACTTC. Using reference TRBV13 and TRBJ2-7 for the parts outside the CDR3, the full variable domain is AAGVIQSPRHLIKEKRETATLKCYPIPRHDTVYWYQQGPGQDPQFLISFYEKMQSDKGSIPDRFSAQQFSDYHSELNMSSLELGDSALYFCASSLGGGSYEQYFGPGTRLTVT.

This clonotype was seen a single time. The V call is TRBV4-1, the J call TRBJ2-7; D is undetermined. Between the trimmed V and J ends, which lost 0 bases and 1 base, there was a span of 13 bases. The CDR3 extends over 16 amino acids. CDR1 is MGHRA, CDR2 YSYEKL, per germline. The DNA of the CDR3 is TGCGCCAGCAGCCAAGATAGGACGGGTAGGTCCTACGAGCAGTACTTC. It is translated as CASSQDRTGRSYEQYF.

The chain joins TRBV15 to TRBJ1-1; 9 nucleotides agree with TRBD1. The CDR3 has 17 residues. Germline assignment: CDR1 LNHNV and CDR2 YYDKDF (reference sequence). The V and J ends lost 5 bases and 0 bases, in that order; junction bases with no gene match: 10. CDR3 loop: CATSGGTGSLMNTEAFF. CDR3 coding DNA: TGTGCCACCAGCGGCGGGACAGGGTCTTTGATGAACACTGAAGCTTTCTTT.

V gene TRBV7-2 combines with J gene TRBJ2-7, with 10 positions matching TRBD1. Germline V CDR1 and CDR2: SGHTA, FQGNSA. V dropped 10 bases and J dropped 4; count of bases not matched to a gene: 13. This CDR3 comprises 15 residues. CDR3 amino acids: CATALIGTGVYEQYF. The DNA for the CDR3 is TGTGCCACTGCTCTAATCGGGACAGGGGTGTACGAGCAGTACTTC.

The J gene is TRBJ2-3, the V gene TRBV20-1, with D possibly called TRBD1 or TRBD2 (6 bases each). Germline CDR1 reads DFQATT; CDR2 reads SNEGSKA (reference sequence). CDR3 length equals 12 residues. Trimming stripped 3 bases from V and 8 bases from J, with 12 bases between. CDR3 sequence (DNA): TGCAGTGCTAGGGAGGGGGAGGTTACGCAGTATTTT. Its protein is CSAREGEVTQYF.

V and J are TRBV7-9 and TRBJ2-7; D perhaps matches TRBD1 (5 bases). CDR1 is SEHNR, CDR2 FQNEAQ, per germline (reference sequence). The V gene lost 4 bases and the J gene lost 3 bases, with 7 bases spanning the gap. The CDR3 length is 12 residues. The CDR3 region is CASSSGHYEQYF. CDR3 nucleotide sequence: TGTGCCAGCAGCTCTGGACACTACGAGCAGTACTTC.

This clonotype was observed a single time. The chain combines TRBV9 with TRBJ2-7; no clear D. Germline loops: CDR1 SGDLS, CDR2 YYNGEE. Trimming cost V 0 bases and J 0 bases, with 10 bases left between them. The CDR3 has 15 residues. The CDR3 loop is CASSVDRASSYEQYF. CDR3 sequence (DNA): TGTGCCAGCAGCGTAGACCGGGCTAGCTCCTACGAGCAGTACTTC.

This chain joins TRBV7-8 and TRBJ2-3, with TRBD1 matching over 8 bases. CDR3 length: 13 residues. Germline CDR1 reads SGHVS; CDR2 reads FQNEAQ. V dropped 5 bases and J dropped 5; count of bases not matched to a gene: 3. This chain's CDR3 is CASSTGGGDTQYF. The CDR3 bases are TGTGCCAGCAGCACAGGGGGAGGAGATACGCAGTATTTT.